This passage covers 30 T cell receptor beta chains from one sample sequenced in a study of CXCR3-negative and CXCR3-positive naive CD8 T cells. The libraries of TRB cDNA were constructed through 5' RACE using UMI labels. TCRdb reworked the 5' RACE reads into one entry per CDR3 protein, no DNA. Its table lists some 130,000 distinct CDR3 sequences. Sequencing input: naive CXCR3- CD8+ T cells from blood. The sample's subset: CD45RO-CCR7+CD27+CD95- naive CD8+ T cells lacking CXCR3 (TNR3-). The receptors were gathered from a human donor in good health. Some clones in this sample may be carry-over from other donors' samples.

CDR3 loop: CASSYGGTQYF. The chain recombines TRBV6-5 with TRBJ2-5. The germline CDR1 and CDR2 sequences are MNHEY and SVGAGI. The CDR3 has 11 amino acids.

The CDR3 sequence is CASSLDVGMIYEQYF. This chain links TRBV5-1 with TRBJ2-7. CDR1 and CDR2 from the germline V gene are SGHRS and YFSETQ. The CDR3 spans 15 residues.

V and J are TRBV27 and TRBJ2-7; TCRdb proposes TRBD1, but this gene call is untestable without DNA. From germline, CDR1 is MNHEY and CDR2 SMNVEV (reference sequence). The length of the CDR3 is 16 residues. The CDR3 protein is CASRITGVGRFYEQYF.

V usage is TRBV20-1 and J usage is TRBJ1-2; checking the TCRdb D call of TRBD1 is not possible without DNA. CDR3 size: 13 residues. Germline V CDR1 and CDR2: DFQATT, SNEGSKA (reference sequence). This chain's CDR3 is CSARDRGVYGYTF.

The rearrangement joins TRBV7-9 to TRBJ1-1. Germline CDR1 and CDR2: SEHNR and FQNEAQ (reference sequence). There are 13 residues in the CDR3. CDR3 amino acids: CASSFAVNTEAFF.

The V and J genes are TRBV15 and TRBJ2-3; without DNA, the TCRdb call of TRBD2 cannot be checked. Germline CDR1 is LNHNV and CDR2 is YYDKDF (reference sequence). The CDR3 loop spans 16 amino acids. CDR3 sequence: CATSRGGISSTDTQYF.

The V call is TRBV5-1, the J call TRBJ2-7; with no DNA, the TCRdb D assignment of TRBD1 cannot be verified. Looked up from germline, CDR1 is SGHRS and CDR2 is YFSETQ. CDR3 length equals 16 residues. The CDR3 here is CASSFDRDRSSYEQYF.

The chain carries TRBV7-8 and TRBJ2-7. Germline V gene data show CDR1 as SGHVS and CDR2 as FQNEAQ. The CDR3 extends over 13 amino acids. The CDR3 protein is CASSSTPGHEQYF.

The chain employs TRBV25-1 and TRBJ2-1; checking the TCRdb D call of TRBD2 is not possible without DNA. Germline CDR1 is MGHDK and CDR2 is SYGVNS. This CDR3 spans 16 amino acids. CDR3 sequence reads: CASSDVSGSSYNEQFF.

This chain joins TRBV29-1 and TRBJ2-7. The CDR3 runs 15 residues. CDR1 SQVTM and CDR2 ANQGSEA come from the germline V gene. The CDR3 region is CSVEPDGELSYEQYF.

The chain uses TRBV20-1 and TRBJ2-7; TCRdb names TRBD2, which stays unverified in the absence of DNA. This CDR3 is 13 amino acids long. The germline CDR1 and CDR2 sequences are DFQATT and SNEGSKA (reference sequence). The CDR3 spells CSANGGALYEQYF.

The genes are TRBV7-8 and TRBJ2-7. The germline CDR1 and CDR2 sequences are SGHVS and FQNEAQ. CDR3 length: 14 residues. CDR3 sequence reads: CASSPRTLTYEQYF.

The chain has TRBV7-9 and TRBJ2-7; TCRdb outputs TRBD2, but without DNA this stays unchecked. CDR1 SEHNR and CDR2 FQNEAQ come from the germline V gene (reference sequence). This CDR3 contains 15 residues. The CDR3 sequence is CASSQGNLRSYEQYF.

This sequence joins TRBV2 and TRBJ2-5; the TRBD1 assignment by TCRdb is unverifiable without DNA. The germline V gene encodes CDR1 SNHLY and CDR2 FYNNEI. The CDR3 is 15 amino acids. The CDR3 loop reads CASSDEGLQGETQYF.

The chain is built from TRBV10-3 and TRBJ2-1. Per the germline V gene, CDR1 is ENHRY and CDR2 is SYGVKD. The CDR3 spans 15 residues. CDR3 loop: CAISESVSGGNEQFF.

The rearrangement joins TRBV27 to TRBJ1-6; TCRdb's D call of TRBD1 is untestable without DNA. Per the germline V gene, CDR1 is MNHEY and CDR2 is SMNVEV (reference sequence). This CDR3 is 15 amino acids long. The CDR3 sequence: CAGHRGRRYNSPLHF.

V usage is TRBV5-5 and J usage is TRBJ2-1; there is no DNA to check the TCRdb D call of TRBD1. The CDR3 contains 18 residues. Germline lookup yields CDR1 SGHKS and CDR2 YYEKEE (reference sequence). Here the CDR3 reads CASSPAWGLASSYNEQFF.

V and J are TRBV29-1 and TRBJ1-2. In germline, CDR1 is SQVTM, CDR2 ANQGSEA. CDR3 length: 13 amino acids. The CDR3 sequence: CSVEISSNYGYTF.

The rearrangement joins TRBV28 to TRBJ1-5; TCRdb outputs TRBD1, but without DNA this stays unchecked. CDR1 and CDR2 (germline): MDHEN, SYDVKM. The length of the CDR3 is 14 residues. The CDR3 reads CASSLDRGFQPQHF.

The V gene is TRBV10-1, the J gene TRBJ2-3; without DNA, the TCRdb call of TRBD2 cannot be checked. The CDR3 sequence is 15 residues long. Germline values: CDR1 WNHNN, CDR2 SYGVQD (reference sequence). Here the CDR3 reads CASSDWGPAGLTQYF.

This chain links TRBV13 with TRBJ1-1; the D gene TCRdb calls, TRBD1, cannot be checked with no DNA. The CDR3 runs 14 residues. Per germline, CDR1 PRHDT and CDR2 FYEKMQ (reference sequence). CDR3 sequence: CASSFGTGGTEAFF. The complete variable domain, with remaining parts taken from reference TRBV13 and TRBJ1-1, reads AAGVIQSPRHLIKEKRETATLKCYPIPRHDTVYWYQQGPGQDPQFLISFYEKMQSDKGSIPDRFSAQQFSDYHSELNMSSLELGDSALYFCASSFGTGGTEAFFGQGTRLTVV.

This chain joins TRBV11-2 and TRBJ2-7; without DNA, the TCRdb call of TRBD1 cannot be checked. The germline CDR1 and CDR2 sequences are SGHAT and FQNNGV. This CDR3 region has 17 residues. The CDR3 sequence: CASSLGYEGGPQSEQYF.

This chain uses TRBV9 with TRBJ2-5. The V gene's germline CDR1 is SGDLS and CDR2 YYNGEE. The CDR3 consists of 13 residues. CDR3 sequence reads: CASLGCAQETQYF.

The CDR3 reads CASIQGTDTQYF. This rearrangement joins TRBV28 to TRBJ2-3; TCRdb picks TRBD1, but there is no DNA to check that call. The CDR3 spans 12 residues. CDR1 MDHEN and CDR2 SYDVKM come from the germline V gene.

V gene TRBV4-3 combines with J gene TRBJ1-2; the TRBD1 assignment by TCRdb is unverifiable without DNA. The CDR3 totals 15 residues. Germline lookup yields CDR1 LGHNA and CDR2 YSLEER. CDR3: CASSQSGTGGYGYTF.

The rearrangement uses TRBV6-2 or TRBV6-3 and TRBJ1-5; the TCRdb call, TRBD1, lacks DNA for checking. Germline CDR1 is MNHEY and CDR2 is SVGEGT. The CDR3 length is 18 residues. CDR3 sequence reads: CASSYGRTGPKGGQPQHF.

The chain is built from TRBV28 and TRBJ1-2; TCRdb's assignment of TRBD1 cannot be checked, as there is no DNA. The CDR3 consists of 15 residues. CDR1 is MDHEN, CDR2 SYDVKM, per germline. This chain's CDR3 is CASSLTRGGLDGYTF.

The gene calls are TRBV25-1 and TRBJ2-7; there is no DNA to check the TCRdb D call of TRBD2. CDR3 length: 15 residues. Germline V gene sequence: CDR1 MGHDK, CDR2 SYGVNS. The CDR3 sequence is CASSEYRGGDYEQYF.

This chain joins TRBV4-1 and TRBJ2-7; TCRdb names TRBD1, which stays unverified in the absence of DNA. The CDR3 spans 16 residues. Germline V gene sequence: CDR1 MGHRA, CDR2 YSYEKL. CDR3: CASSQDRGSGTYEQYF.

The gene calls are TRBV6-5 and TRBJ2-1. The CDR3 consists of 11 residues. The V gene's germline CDR1 is MNHEY and CDR2 SVGAGI. CDR3: CASSYSGEQFF.